This TCR beta chain is from a study of technical replicates of blood from four donors. The method was immunoSEQ multiplex PCR; TCRdb's version includes in-frame clones alone and lacks a portion of them. Among 65,000 to 85,000 clones, about 98% were seen once, and the ten largest hold roughly 0.16%. This CDR3 region has 14 residues. Trimming pared 5 bases from V and 3 bases from J, leaving 14 bases between. The germline V gene encodes CDR1 MDHEN and CDR2 SYDVKM. The rearrangement uses TRBV28 and TRBJ2-7; D gene uncertain. Sequencing input: T cells isolated from PBMCs. This receptor was taken from a human donor in good health. CDR3 residues: CASSPYTNSYEQYF. CDR3 nucleotides: TGTGCCAGCAGTCCGTACACGAACAGCTACGAGCAGTACTTC.